This T cell receptor beta chain was documented in a study of T cells after yellow fever vaccination. Study as a whole: Those fractions that held only low numbers of cells were prepared using the SMART-Seq v4 Ultra Low Input RNA kit. Study observations and caveats: High-abundance clonotypes from the bulk population could contaminate FACS-sorted repertoires. Boosting was followed by the reappearance of most primary-vaccination clones (approximately 97% CD4, about 89% CD8).

A remark on this clonotype: The antigen remains unidentified.

This CDR3 has 20 amino acids. V dropped 4 bases and J dropped 0; count of bases not matched to a gene: 10. A process of 5'RACE template switching, which added a universal primer site and UMIs, was used to make TCR cDNA. TCRdb independently ran MiXCR on the 5' RACE reads; one entry per CDR3 protein. The sample carries some 600,000 distinct CDR3 sequences, around an eighth recorded once. The sequence was obtained from a man aged 25-45 years who received the YFV17D yellow fever vaccine. The chain carries TRBV23-1 and TRBJ2-3; 16 bases agree with TRBD2. TRBV23-1 is an ORF; its function is uncertain. The sample here was PBMCs, taken on the day of the yellow fever booster vaccination. The CDR3 reads CASSRRGLAGGRGSTDTQYF. The CDR3 DNA is TGCGCCAGCAGTCGCCGGGGACTAGCGGGAGGGCGGGGTAGCACAGATACGCAGTATTTT.